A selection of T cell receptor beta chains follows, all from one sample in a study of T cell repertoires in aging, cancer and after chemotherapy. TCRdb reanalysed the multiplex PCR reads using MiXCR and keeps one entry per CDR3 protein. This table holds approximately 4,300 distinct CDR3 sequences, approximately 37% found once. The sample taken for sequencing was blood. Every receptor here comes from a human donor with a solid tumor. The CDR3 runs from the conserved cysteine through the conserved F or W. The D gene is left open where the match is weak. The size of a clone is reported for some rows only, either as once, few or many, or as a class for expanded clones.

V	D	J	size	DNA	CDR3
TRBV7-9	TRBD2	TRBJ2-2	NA	TGTGCCAGCAGCATGGGACTAGCGGGAGCGGCCGGGGAGCTGTTTTTT	CASSMGLAGAAGELFF
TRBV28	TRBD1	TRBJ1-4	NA	TGTGCCAGCAGTACGACAGGGGGCGGTGAAAAACTGTTTTTT	CASSTTGGGEKLFF
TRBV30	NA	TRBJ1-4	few	TGTGCCTGTTCCCTTCCCGGCAGGGTAAATGAAAAACTGTTTTTT	CACSLPGRVNEKLFF
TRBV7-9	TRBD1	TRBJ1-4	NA	TGTGCCAGCAGCCCCGGGACAGGCCTCAGTGCAACTAATGAAAAACTGTTTTTT	CASSPGTGLSATNEKLFF
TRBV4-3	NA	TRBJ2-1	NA	TGCGCCAGCAGCCAAGACGGTTCTCATAGCTCCTACAATGAGCAGTTCTTC	CASSQDGSHSSYNEQFF
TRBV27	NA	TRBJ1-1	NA	TGTGCCAGCAGTTTATCGAGAGAACGGGCCGCTAACACTGAAGCTTTCTTT	CASSLSRERAANTEAFF
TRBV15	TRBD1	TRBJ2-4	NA	TGTGCCACCAGCAGATATATTGGGACAGACGCCAAAAACATTCAGTACTTC	CATSRYIGTDAKNIQYF
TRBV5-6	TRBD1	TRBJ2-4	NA	TGTGCCAGCAGCTTGGTGGGACAGTTTTGGTACTTC	CASSLVGQFWYF
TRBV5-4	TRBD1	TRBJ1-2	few	TGTGCCAGCAGTCACGACCGGGACAGGGGTTACACCTTC	CASSHDRDRGYTF
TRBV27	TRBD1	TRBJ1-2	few	TGTGCCAGCAGTTTATCGCACGGCAGGGGGTATGGCTACACCTTC	CASSLSHGRGYGYTF
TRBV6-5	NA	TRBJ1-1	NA	TGTGCCAGCAGTTACGGGGGGGGCATTAATATGAACACTGAAGCTTTCTTT	CASSYGGGINMNTEAFF
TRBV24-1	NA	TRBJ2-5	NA	TGTGCCACCAGTGATTTAGGGCCCGGAGGAGAGACCCAGTACTTC	CATSDLGPGGETQYF
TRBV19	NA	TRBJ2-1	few	TGTGCCAGTAGTATCTCGGACCAGTCCTACAATGAGCAGTTCTTC	CASSISDQSYNEQFF
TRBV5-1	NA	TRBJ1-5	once	TGCGCCAGCAGCTTGGACGGGGGGAATAGCAATCAGCCCCAGCATTTT	CASSLDGGNSNQPQHF
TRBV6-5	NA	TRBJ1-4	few	TGTGCCAGCAGTTACTCTGACCCAGAAAAACTGTTTTTT	CASSYSDPEKLFF
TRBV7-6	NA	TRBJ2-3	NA	TGTGCCAGCAGCTCCAGGGGCACAGATACGCAGTATTTT	CASSSRGTDTQYF
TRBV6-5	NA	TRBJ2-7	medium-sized	TGTGCCAGCAGTTACCCCGCATCAGGGTCGCAGTACTTC	CASSYPASGSQYF
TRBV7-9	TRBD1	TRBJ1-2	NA	TGTGCCAGCAGCACGTCAGGGGGTAAGGGCTATGGCTACACCTTC	CASSTSGGKGYGYTF
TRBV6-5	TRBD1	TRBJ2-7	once	TGTGCCAGCAGTTTGGCCCGGACAGGGAACTCCGAGCAGTACTTC	CASSLARTGNSEQYF
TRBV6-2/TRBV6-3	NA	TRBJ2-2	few	TGTGCCAGCAGTACCCGGACGACAGGATTTACCGGGGAGCTGTTTTTT	CASSTRTTGFTGELFF
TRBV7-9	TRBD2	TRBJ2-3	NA	TGTGCCAGCAGCTCGTGGACTAGCGGGGGCACAGATACGCAGTATTTT	CASSSWTSGGTDTQYF
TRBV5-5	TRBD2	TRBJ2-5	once	TGTGCCAGCAGCTTGACTAGCGGGGGGCAAAAAGAGACCCAGTACTTC	CASSLTSGGQKETQYF
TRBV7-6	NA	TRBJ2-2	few	TGTGCCAGCAGCTTAGAACGCACCGGGGAGCTGTTTTTT	CASSLERTGELFF
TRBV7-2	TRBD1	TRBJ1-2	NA	TGTGCCAGCAGCTTTAACTCGGGACAGATAGACCCCTATGGCTACACCTTC	CASSFNSGQIDPYGYTF
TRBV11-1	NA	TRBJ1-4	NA	TGTGCCAGCAGCTTAGTTGCGGTCTATAATGAAAAACTGTTTTTT	CASSLVAVYNEKLFF
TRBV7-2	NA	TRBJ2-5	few	TGTGCCAGCAGCTTAGTGGTCAGAGGAGAGACCCAGTACTTC	CASSLVVRGETQYF
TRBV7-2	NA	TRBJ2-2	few	TGTGCCAGCAGCTTATCGGGAGCCGGGGAGCTGTTTTTT	CASSLSGAGELFF
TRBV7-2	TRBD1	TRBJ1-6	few	TGTGCCAGCAGCTTTCGGACAGGTCAATCATCACCCCTCCACTTT	CASSFRTGQSSPLHF
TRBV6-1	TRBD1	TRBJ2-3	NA	TGTGCCAGCAGTAGCCAACCGCAGGGGGCTTGGAGCACAGATACGCAGTATTTT	CASSSQPQGAWSTDTQYF
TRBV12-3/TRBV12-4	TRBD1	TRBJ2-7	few	TGTGCCAGCAGTCCCTCAGGGGGATGGGCCTACGAGCAGTACTTC	CASSPSGGWAYEQYF
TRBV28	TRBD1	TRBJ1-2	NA	TGTGCCAGCAGCTCCGGGACAGGGGGAACTTTGGACTATGGCTACACCTTC	CASSSGTGGTLDYGYTF
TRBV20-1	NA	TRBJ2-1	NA	TGCAGTGCTAGCGTTGCGGGGCCCTTATACAATGAGCAGTTCTTC	CSASVAGPLYNEQFF
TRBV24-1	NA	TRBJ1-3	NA	TGTGCCACCAGTGATCCAGGGCTATCTGGAAACACCATATATTTT	CATSDPGLSGNTIYF
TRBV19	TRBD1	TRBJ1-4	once	TGTGCCAGTAGGCCGGGACAGGGACGTGAAAAACTGTTTTTT	CASRPGQGREKLFF
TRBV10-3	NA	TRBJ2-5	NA	TGTGCCATCAGTGAAGGGAGTTCGCAAGAGACCCAGTACTTC	CAISEGSSQETQYF
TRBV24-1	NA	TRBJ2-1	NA	TGTGCCACCAGTGTCTCGGGCCTGGAGGACAGAGCCTACAATGAGCAGTTCTTC	CATSVSGLEDRAYNEQFF
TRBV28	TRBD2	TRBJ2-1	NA	TGTGCCAGCAGAGCCAACGGCGCTAGCGGGAGGAATGAGCAGTTCTTC	CASRANGASGRNEQFF
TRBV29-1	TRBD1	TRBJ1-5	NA	TGCAGCGTCGGGAACCAGGGGGATACCCAGCATTTT	CSVGNQGDTQHF
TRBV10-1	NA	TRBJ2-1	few	TGCGCCAGCAGCCGAGGCTCGAGTGAGCAGTTCTTC	CASSRGSSEQFF
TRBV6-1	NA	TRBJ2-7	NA	TGTGCCAGCAGTGAACGGGGCAGGGTAACCTACGAGCAGTACTTC	CASSERGRVTYEQYF
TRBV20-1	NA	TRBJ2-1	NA	TGCAGTGCTAGGGGGTTAATGGGTGAGCAGTTCTTC	CSARGLMGEQFF
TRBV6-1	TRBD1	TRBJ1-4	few	TGTGCCAGCAGTGGATGGACAGGGGGCCGAGAAAAACTGTTTTTT	CASSGWTGGREKLFF
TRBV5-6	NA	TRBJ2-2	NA	TGTGCCAGCAGCTTTCAGGCCCCGGGGAGCACCGGGGAGCTGTTTTTT	CASSFQAPGSTGELFF
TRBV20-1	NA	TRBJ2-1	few	TGCAGTGCTATAGATCGGGGCAGGGGATACGAGCAGTTCTTC	CSAIDRGRGYEQFF
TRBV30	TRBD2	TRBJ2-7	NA	TGTGCCTGGAGTGTATTAAGTAGCGGGGAGCAGTACTTC	CAWSVLSSGEQYF
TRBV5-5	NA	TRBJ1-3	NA	TGTGCCAGCAGCTCCCTCGGACACCTCTCTGGAAACACCATATATTTT	CASSSLGHLSGNTIYF
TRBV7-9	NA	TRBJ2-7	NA	TGTGCCAGCAGTCCCCGAGGGGGGCGGAACGAGCAGTACTTC	CASSPRGGRNEQYF
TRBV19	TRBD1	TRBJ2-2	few	TGTGCCAGTAGTGCCCCGGGACAGATATTCACCGGGGAGCTGTTTTTT	CASSAPGQIFTGELFF
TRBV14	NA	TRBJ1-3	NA	TGTGCCAGCAGCCATACAGGGACGGAGGCCCCCTCTGGAAACACCATATATTTT	CASSHTGTEAPSGNTIYF
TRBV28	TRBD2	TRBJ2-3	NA	TGTGCCAGCAGTTCCGCTCTAGCGGACTCGTTATATACGCAGTATTTT	CASSSALADSLYTQYF
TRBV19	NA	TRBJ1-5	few	TGTGCCAGTACCGCAGGAGCAAGTAACCGACAGCCCCAGCATTTT	CASTAGASNRQPQHF
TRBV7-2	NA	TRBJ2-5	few	TGTGCCAGCAGCTTAGGGTACGAGACCCAGTACTTC	CASSLGYETQYF
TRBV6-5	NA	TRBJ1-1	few	TGTGCCAGCAGTTACTCGATCCCAGGGACTGAAGCTTTCTTT	CASSYSIPGTEAFF
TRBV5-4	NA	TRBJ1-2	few	TGTGCCAGCAGCCCTGACGCAATTAACTATGGCTACACCTTC	CASSPDAINYGYTF
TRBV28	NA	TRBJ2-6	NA	TGTGCCAGCAGTTCAGAGTACTCTGGGGCCAACGTCCTGACTTTC	CASSSEYSGANVLTF
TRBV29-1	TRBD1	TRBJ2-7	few	TGCAGCGTCAGGGGGACAGGGACATCCTACGAGCAGTACTTC	CSVRGTGTSYEQYF
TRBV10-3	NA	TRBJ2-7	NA	TGTGCCATCAGTGAGTCGAGGGCAGGGAGGTACGAGCAGTACTTC	CAISESRAGRYEQYF
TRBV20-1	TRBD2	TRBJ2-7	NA	TGCAGTGCTAGAGATGGGAGGGACTACGAGCAGTACTTC	CSARDGRDYEQYF
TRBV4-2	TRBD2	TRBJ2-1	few	TGTGCCAGCAGCCAAGCGGGACTAGTCTCCTACAATGAGCAGTTCTTC	CASSQAGLVSYNEQFF
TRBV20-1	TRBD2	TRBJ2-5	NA	TGCAGTGCGAGTCCCGGGACTAGGGCTCAAGAGACCCAGTACTTC	CSASPGTRAQETQYF